The present T cell receptor beta chain was sequenced within a study of liver allograft versus peripheral blood T cells. Study context: Comparing T cell receptor repertoires in transplanted livers with those in recipients' peripheral blood was part of the design.

TCRdb processed the reads anew with MiXCR; each CDR3 protein has one entry. The table records roughly 1,200 distinct CDR3 sequences, 15% to 20% of them present only once. Unmatched junction bases numbered 1, after V lost 11 bases and J lost 0 bases. CDR3 length: 11 residues. Per the germline V gene, CDR1 is MNHNS and CDR2 is SASEGT. General study findings and limits: Within liver allografts, T cell receptor repertoires were reportedly different from those in peripheral blood.

Ten or more counts support this clonotype. Its antigen is unidentified. This chain joins TRBV6-1 and TRBJ2-7, with 7 bases fitting TRBD2. This TCR derives from a human patient who had a liver transplant. Some T cells may be transferred from the graft donor. The CDR3 sequence is CAAGVSYEQYF. CDR3 bases: TGTGCCGCGGGGGTCTCCTACGAGCAGTACTTC.